This T cell receptor beta chain emerged from a study of identical twins. The CDR3 extends over 16 amino acids. The V and J ends lost 0 bases and 0 bases respectively, with 11 bases between them. Germline CDR1 MNHNS, CDR2 SASEGT. The authors used template switching to add a universal primer site and gave cDNA unique molecular identifiers. From the 5' RACE reads, TCRdb called clonotypes with MiXCR, one entry per CDR3 protein. The sample shows over 550,000 distinct CDR3 sequences, roughly 6.6% of them seen only once. In addition, the sample was reused for a study of yellow fever vaccine responses in identical twins. That study adds: Convergence reportedly seemed to mark part of the twins' vaccine T cell response, with personalization marking the rest.

The chain uses TRBV6-1 and TRBJ1-2, with D hard to call. Material for sequencing was PBMCs. The sequence came from a woman under 30 in good health. The CDR3 DNA reads TGTGCCAGCAGTGAAGCGGGCGGAAGAACTAACTATGGCTACACCTTC. Translated, it gives CASSEAGGRTNYGYTF.